This T cell receptor beta chain appears in the sequencing data of a study of somatic mutations in cytotoxic T cells in rheumatoid arthritis. The study, taken as a whole, reports: Of more than 60 patients, fewer than 10 had a largest CD8+ clone that exceeded 20% of CD8+ cells.

Profiling relied on immunoSEQ multiplex PCR, and the TCRdb table lists in-frame clones only, not all of them. The sample has about 20,000 clones, roughly 90% seen once. Details on this clone: What it binds is not known.

V lost 3 bases to trimming and J lost 7 bases, with 16 bases between them. The CDR3 is made up of 13 amino acids. Per germline, CDR1 SQVTM and CDR2 ANQGSEA. This chain connects TRBV29-1 to TRBJ2-7; TRBD2 might be the D (5 bases). The sequencing sample was made of CD8+ T cells sorted from blood. The clonotype was recovered from a middle-aged man in good health. Here the CDR3 DNA reads TGCAGCGTTGAGGCCGTGTCGCCGGGGGAGCAGTACTTC. Protein sequence: CSVEAVSPGEQYF.